The present T cell receptor (beta chain) was sequenced within a study of blood T cell repertoires in COVID-19. Sequenced by immunoSEQ multiplex PCR; TCRdb stores in-frame clones only, minus some. The sample contains a few hundred thousand clones, just under 90% of which appear only once. The receptor comes from a woman in her 50s who had recovered from COVID-19. The sample comprised PBMCs or T cells enriched from blood (not recorded which).

The CDR3: CASSLTVREAFF. In DNA, the CDR3 is TGTGCCAGCAGCTTAACAGTGCGTGAAGCTTTCTTT. This chain connects TRBV5-8 to TRBJ1-1, with D unresolved. Trimming removed 2 bases from V and 7 bases from J, with 9 bases in between. The germline gives CDR1 SGHTS, CDR2 YDEGEE. The CDR3 is 12 residues long.